The clone carrying this TCR beta chain was found many times. The sample belongs to a study of human T cells and chemical hapten exposure. Study at large: Upper inner arm skin measuring 2 cm by 2 cm received 2% DPC for sensitization. The study enrolled mostly female patients with alopecia areata, totalis or universalis.

Original processing notes: Per-sample TCR counts ranged from roughly 23,224 to 750,000, median roughly 98,000. TCRdb ran MiXCR on the RACE reads and lists one entry per CDR3 protein. Clone size and V and J calls follow TCRdb, not the original study. The sample consists of 90,000 to 110,000 distinct CDR3 sequences, 9.2% of them appearing once. Time point: patch test 2, 6 weeks after DPC sensitization. Treatment of the sample: therapeutic diphenylcyclopropenone sensitization with weekly scalp DPC. Sample donors consisted of patients with alopecia, aged 18 to 70 years, who were suitable for DPC. Sequences were derived from whole blood, sampled in connection with sensitization to the hapten diphenylcyclopropenone (DPC). This sequence originates from a woman in her thirties or forties with alopecia areata. Some clones in this sample may be carry-over from other donors' samples.

This chain's CDR3 is CATRQGTSGYTF. The CDR3 DNA is TGTGCCACCCGACAGGGGACGAGCGGCTACACCTTC. This rearrangement joins TRBV27 to TRBJ1-2, with 8 bases lining up with TRBD1. The V and J ends lost 10 bases and 8 bases, in that order; junction bases with no gene match: 9. The CDR3 covers 12 residues. The germline V gene has CDR1 MNHEY and CDR2 SMNVEV (reference sequence).